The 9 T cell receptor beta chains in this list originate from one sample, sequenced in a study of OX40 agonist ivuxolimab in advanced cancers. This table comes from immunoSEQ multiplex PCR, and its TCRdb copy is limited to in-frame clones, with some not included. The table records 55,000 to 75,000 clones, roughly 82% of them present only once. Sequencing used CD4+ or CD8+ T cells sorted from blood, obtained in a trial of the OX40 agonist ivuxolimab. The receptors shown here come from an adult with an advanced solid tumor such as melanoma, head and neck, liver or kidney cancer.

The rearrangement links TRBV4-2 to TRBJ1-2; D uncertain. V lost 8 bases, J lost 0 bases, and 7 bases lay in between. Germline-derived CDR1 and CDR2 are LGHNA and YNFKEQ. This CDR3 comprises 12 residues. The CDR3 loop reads CASSDANYGYTF. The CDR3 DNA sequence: TGTGCCAGCTCGGACGCTAACTATGGCTACACCTTC.

The CDR3 DNA reads as TGTGCCAGCAGCGTTCAGGGGGGCCTACTGGGCTACACCTTC. Its protein product is CASSVQGGLLGYTF. This chain joins TRBV7-2 and TRBJ1-2; TRBD1 aligns across 7 bases. V was clipped by 5 bases and J by 8 bases; unmatched bases: 11. Germline CDR1 is SGHTA and CDR2 is FQGNSA. This CDR3 is built from 14 residues.

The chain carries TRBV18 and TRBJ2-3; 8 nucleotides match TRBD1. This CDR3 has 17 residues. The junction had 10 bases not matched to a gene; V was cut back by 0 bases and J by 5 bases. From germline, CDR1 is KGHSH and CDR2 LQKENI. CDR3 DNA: TGTGCCAGCTCACCACCTCTGGTGCAGGGGGCTGGAGATACGCAGTATTTT. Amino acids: CASSPPLVQGAGDTQYF.

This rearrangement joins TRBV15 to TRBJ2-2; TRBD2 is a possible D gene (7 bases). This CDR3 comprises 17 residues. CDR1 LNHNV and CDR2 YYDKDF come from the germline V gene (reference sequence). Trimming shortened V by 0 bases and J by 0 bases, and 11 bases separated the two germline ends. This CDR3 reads CATSRDGGGANTGELFF. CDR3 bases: TGTGCCACCAGCAGAGATGGGGGGGGCGCGAACACCGGGGAGCTGTTTTTT.

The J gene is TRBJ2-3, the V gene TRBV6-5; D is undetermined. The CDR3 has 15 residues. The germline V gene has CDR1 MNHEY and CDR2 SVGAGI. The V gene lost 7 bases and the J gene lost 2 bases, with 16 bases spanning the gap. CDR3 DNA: TGTGCCAGCACCTACGGAAGGCGGAACACAGATACGCAGTATTTT. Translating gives CASTYGRRNTDTQYF.

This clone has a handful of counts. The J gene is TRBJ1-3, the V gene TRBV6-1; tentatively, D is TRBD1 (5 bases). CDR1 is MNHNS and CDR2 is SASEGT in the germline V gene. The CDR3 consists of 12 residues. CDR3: CVSRARGNTIYF. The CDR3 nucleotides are TGTGTGAGCAGGGCGCGCGGAAACACCATATATTTT.

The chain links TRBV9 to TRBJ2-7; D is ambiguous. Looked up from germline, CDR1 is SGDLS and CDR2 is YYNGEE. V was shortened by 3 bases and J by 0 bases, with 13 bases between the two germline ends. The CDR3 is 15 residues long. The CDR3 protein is CASSELPGSSYEQYF. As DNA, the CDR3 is TGTGCCAGCAGCGAGCTCCCGGGTTCCTCCTACGAGCAGTACTTC. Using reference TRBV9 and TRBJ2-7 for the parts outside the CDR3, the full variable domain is DSGVTQTPKHLITATGQRVTLRCSPRSGDLSVYWYQQSLDQGLQFLIQYYNGEERAKGNILERFSAQQFPDLHSELNLSSLELGDSALYFCASSELPGSSYEQYFGPGTRLTVT.

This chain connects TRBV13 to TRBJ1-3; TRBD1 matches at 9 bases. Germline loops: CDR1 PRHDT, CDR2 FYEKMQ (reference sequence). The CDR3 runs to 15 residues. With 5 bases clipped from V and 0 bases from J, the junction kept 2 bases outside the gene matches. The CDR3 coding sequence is TGTGCCAGCAGCCTGACAGGGGGCTCTGGAAACACCATATATTTT. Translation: CASSLTGGSGNTIYF.

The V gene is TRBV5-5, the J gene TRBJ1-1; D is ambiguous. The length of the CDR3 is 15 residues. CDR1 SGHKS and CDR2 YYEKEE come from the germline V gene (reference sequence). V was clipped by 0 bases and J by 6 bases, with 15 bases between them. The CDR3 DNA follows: TGTGCCAGCAGCTTGGCCCCCATGGCGGACTCTGAAGCTTTCTTT. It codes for CASSLAPMADSEAFF.